This T cell receptor beta chain was sequenced for a study of T-cell memory formation after mild COVID-19. Across the study: Across donors, TCR clusters were largely donor specific. Study-level results: Those CD4+ clones that contracted were mainly in CM and EM (CD8+ ones in EMRA).

This clonotype turned up a few times. Its matching antigen is unknown. 5'RACE with constant-segment primers yielded barcoded, UMI-tagged TCR alpha and TCR beta cDNA libraries. TCRdb reprocessed the 5' RACE reads via MiXCR and lists one record per CDR3 protein. Among hundreds of thousands of distinct CDR3 sequences listed, around 25% were seen once. Germline V CDR1 and CDR2: MNHNS, SASEGT. The CDR3 extends over 14 amino acids. Trimming removed 6 bases at V and 2 bases at J, with 11 bases between. The source material was PBMCs or a T cell subset sorted from them (not recorded which). The receptor comes from an adult woman who had mild COVID-19 (a few samples of this study predate the infection). Cell type and time point are not known. The gene calls are TRBV6-1 and TRBJ2-4; D remains unclear. CDR3 bases: TGTGCCAGCAGACCCCGTACTACCAAAAACATTCAGTACTTC. Amino acid sequence: CASRPRTTKNIQYF.